A single sample gave rise to the 32 T cell receptor beta chains below, sequenced in a study of blood T cell repertoires in COVID-19. Measured with immunoSEQ multiplex PCR; TCRdb has only the in-frame clones, and not every one. The sample holds about 160,000 clones, 92% seen once. Sequenced input: peripheral blood. The receptors were sampled from a man younger than 45 with COVID-19, enrolled during active disease.

The genes are TRBV9 and TRBJ2-1; 11 bases are shared with TRBD2. CDR3 size: 16 residues. V shed 3 bases, J shed 10 bases, and the junction held 12 bases outside the gene matches. CDR1 and CDR2 from the germline V gene are SGDLS and YYNGEE. CDR3 residues: CASSAMLAGGMGEQFF. For the CDR3, the DNA is TGTGCCAGCAGCGCCATGCTAGCGGGAGGTATGGGCGAGCAGTTCTTC.

This clone has only one observation. The chain uses TRBV4-2 and TRBJ2-3, with 14 bases matching TRBD2. V trimming: 4 bases; J trimming: 5 bases; junction bases outside the gene matches: 20. The CDR3 runs 21 residues. Germline-derived CDR1 and CDR2 are LGHNA and YNFKEQ. The CDR3 DNA reads as TGTGCCAGCAGCCCTCAATCGGGACTAGCGGGAGCGGTGGGGGCTAAAGATACGCAGTATTTT. Amino acids: CASSPQSGLAGAVGAKDTQYF.

This clone was recorded once. This sequence joins TRBV5-1 and TRBJ2-3; D unclear. This CDR3 contains 12 residues. V lost 1 base to trimming and J lost 6 bases, with 6 bases between them. Germline V gene data show CDR1 as SGHRS and CDR2 as YFSETQ. CDR3 bases: TGCGCCAGCAGCTTGAGCGCGGATACGCAGTATTTT. It encodes CASSLSADTQYF.

This clone appeared once. The rearrangement uses TRBV3-1 (or the pseudogene TRBV3-2) and TRBJ2-7, with 7 bases aligning to TRBD1. V shed 4 bases and J 4 bases; nucleotides not matched to a gene: 4. The CDR3 covers 13 residues. The V gene's germline CDR1 is LGHDT and CDR2 YNNKEL (reference sequence). The CDR3 DNA sequence: TGTGCCAGCAGCCCACAGGGGCCTTACGAGCAGTACTTC. This codes for CASSPQGPYEQYF.

CDR3 bases: TGCGCCAGCAGCTCCGGACAGGGAATAGAAAAACTGTTTTTT. Residues: CASSSGQGIEKLFF. V and J are TRBV5-1 and TRBJ1-4, with TRBD1 matching 8 bases. Germline trimming cut 3 bases from V and 8 bases from J; bases unmatched to any gene: 6. The CDR3 runs to 14 residues. Germline V lookup: CDR1 SGHRS, CDR2 YFSETQ.

This clone came up once. V usage is TRBV7-3 and J usage is TRBJ2-1; perhaps TRBD2 as D (5 bases). V was clipped by 5 bases and J by 4 bases, with 15 bases between them. CDR1 is SGHTA and CDR2 is FQGTGA in the germline V gene. CDR3 size: 15 residues. The CDR3 protein is CASSPGSSNYNEQFF. In nucleotides, the CDR3 is TGTGCCAGCAGCCCGGGGAGCTCCAATTACAATGAGCAGTTCTTC.

The CDR3 protein is CASSLYSVNYGYTF. CDR3 in DNA: TGTGCCAGCAGTTTGTATTCCGTTAACTATGGCTACACCTTC. This chain uses TRBV28 with TRBJ1-2; D not certain. The germline CDR1 and CDR2 sequences are MDHEN and SYDVKM. This CDR3 comprises 14 residues. The V end lost 3 bases, the J end lost 1 base, and 9 bases lay between the germline ends.

V and J are TRBV11-2 and TRBJ1-1; D is undetermined. V was clipped by 4 bases and J by 1 base, with 7 bases between them. CDR1 is SGHAT and CDR2 is FQNNGV in the germline V gene. CDR3 length: 13 amino acids. Here the CDR3 reads CASSSKRNTEAFF. The CDR3 DNA reads TGTGCCAGCAGCTCCAAGAGGAACACTGAAGCTTTCTTT.

The V gene is TRBV19, the J gene TRBJ1-6; 7 positions match TRBD1. V was pared by 5 bases and J by 13 bases, with 20 bases of the junction left unmatched. The CDR3 consists of 17 residues. The germline V gene has CDR1 LNHDA and CDR2 SQIVND (reference sequence). The CDR3 DNA reads TGTGCCAGTAGTCTCTACGCTCCCACAGGGGCTCAGGGCCCCCTCCACTTT. Translation: CASSLYAPTGAQGPLHF.

This chain uses TRBV5-1 with TRBJ2-2; maybe TRBD2 (6 bases). The CDR3 spans 17 residues. Germline lookup yields CDR1 SGHRS and CDR2 YFSETQ. Trimming pared 1 base from V and 7 bases from J, leaving 20 bases between. The chain's CDR3 is CASSLPPLAGGNGELFF. The CDR3 DNA reads TGCGCCAGCAGCTTGCCGCCTCTGGCTGGGGGGAACGGGGAGCTGTTTTTT.

The CDR3 protein is CASSRGRALGQFF. The DNA for the CDR3 is TGTGCCAGCAGCCGTGGGCGGGCCCTAGGGCAGTTCTTC. This chain joins TRBV4-2 and TRBJ2-1; D may be TRBD2 (5 bases). The CDR3 runs 13 residues. V was trimmed by 4 bases and J by 12 bases, leaving 16 bases between them. Germline CDR1 and CDR2: LGHNA and YNFKEQ.

The rearrangement links TRBV21-1 to TRBJ2-1; the D call of TRBD1 is as the table states it, not checked on the DNA. TRBV21-1 is annotated as a pseudogene. CDR3 length: 19 residues. The CDR3 sequence: CASSKGDRGVKLTYNEQFF. CDR3 bases: TGTGCCAGCAGCAAGGGGGACAGGGGGGTCAAGCTGACCTACAATGAGCAGTTCTTC.

The chain has TRBV7-3 and TRBJ1-1; TRBD1 aligns across 7 bases. J gave up 5 bases and V 2 bases, and 11 bases lay outside the gene matches. This CDR3 region has 16 residues. Germline CDR1 and CDR2: SGHTA and FQGTGA. The CDR3 spells CASSLQPRTGETEAFF. The DNA of the CDR3 is TGTGCCAGCAGCTTACAGCCGCGGACAGGCGAGACTGAAGCTTTCTTT.

This clone turned up a few times. The chain uses TRBV6-5 and TRBJ2-3; no clear D. CDR1 is MNHEY, CDR2 SVGAGI, per germline. With 6 bases removed from V and 2 bases from J, the gap between germline ends came to 9 bases. This CDR3 comprises 13 residues. The CDR3 spells CASSPLPTDTQYF. The CDR3 nucleotides read TGTGCCAGCAGCCCCCTTCCCACAGATACGCAGTATTTT.

DNA for the CDR3: TGTGCCATCAGTGAGTCCCCCAAACCCCTCCACTTT. This sequence encodes CAISESPKPLHF. The J gene is TRBJ1-6, the V gene TRBV10-3; D remains unclear. Germline V lookup: CDR1 ENHRY, CDR2 SYGVKD. This CDR3 contains 12 residues. Deletions cut 0 bases from V and 12 bases from J, with 6 bases between.

The chain combines TRBV19 with TRBJ1-2; no clear D gene. This CDR3 comprises 13 residues. V was shortened by 5 bases and J by 4 bases, with 11 bases between the two germline ends. In germline, CDR1 is LNHDA, CDR2 SQIVND (reference sequence). Here the CDR3 reads CASSRGNSYGYTF. Here the CDR3 DNA reads TGTGCCAGTAGTCGGGGAAACTCCTATGGCTACACCTTC.

V gene TRBV6-5 combines with J gene TRBJ2-1; 7 bases map to TRBD2. After removal of 7 bases from V and 7 bases from J, the junction contained 13 bases not matched to a gene. From germline, CDR1 is MNHEY and CDR2 SVGAGI. The CDR3 contains 15 residues. As DNA, the CDR3 is TGTGCCAGCATTTTTGCGGGAGTTCTTTCGAATGAGCAGTTCTTC. Amino acid sequence: CASIFAGVLSNEQFF.

This chain joins TRBV18 and TRBJ1-1; TRBD1 is a possible D gene (6 bases). CDR1 is KGHSH and CDR2 is LQKENI in the germline V gene. Trimming stripped 3 bases from V and 1 base from J, with 9 bases between. The CDR3 extends over 14 amino acids. This CDR3 is CASSPQGRNTEAFF. The CDR3 nucleotides are TGTGCCAGCTCACCCCAGGGGCGGAACACTGAAGCTTTCTTT.

The chain combines TRBV4-1 with TRBJ2-5, with TRBD1 matching 9 bases. J was trimmed by 7 bases and V by 4 bases; bases with no gene match: 10. Per germline, CDR1 MGHRA and CDR2 YSYEKL. The CDR3 has 15 residues. The CDR3 region is CASSPVRDRDRTQYF. For the CDR3, the DNA is TGCGCCAGCAGCCCCGTCCGGGACAGGGACAGGACCCAGTACTTC.

This clone was seen a few times. The V call is TRBV4-1, the J call TRBJ1-5; 9 bases are a match to TRBD1. The junction had 8 bases not matched to a gene; V was cut back by 4 bases and J by 7 bases. Germline V lookup: CDR1 MGHRA, CDR2 YSYEKL. The CDR3 runs to 15 residues. CDR3 sequence: CASSLTGTGFQPQHF. CDR3 coding DNA: TGCGCCAGCAGCCTTACCGGGACAGGGTTCCAGCCCCAGCATTTT.

The chain carries TRBV18 and TRBJ2-7, with 11 bases that match TRBD2. The CDR3 is 16 residues long. The ends lost 3 bases at V and 7 bases at J; junction bases unmatched: 11. CDR1 and CDR2 from the germline V gene are KGHSH and LQKENI. This CDR3 is CASSPSAHSGRGEQYF. The CDR3 nucleotides read TGTGCCAGCTCACCTTCCGCCCATAGCGGGAGGGGTGAGCAGTACTTC. The full variable domain, completed using reference TRBV18 and TRBJ2-7, is NAGVMQNPRHLVRRRGQEARLRCSPMKGHSHVYWYRQLPEEGLKFMVYLQKENIIDESGMPKERFSAEFPKEGPSILRIQQVVRGDSAAYFCASSPSAHSGRGEQYFGPGTRLTVT.

This chain links TRBV9 with TRBJ1-1; D perhaps matches TRBD1 (6 bases). The CDR3 is made up of 13 amino acids. V was clipped by 4 bases and J by 5 bases, with 12 bases between them. The germline V gene has CDR1 SGDLS and CDR2 YYNGEE. The CDR3 sequence is CASSPMRGTEAFF. The CDR3 region has the DNA TGTGCCAGCAGCCCCATGAGGGGGACTGAAGCTTTCTTT.

The chain has TRBV24-1 and TRBJ1-4; 8 positions match TRBD1. V lost 3 bases and J lost 4; bases outside the gene matches: 9. The germline V gene encodes CDR1 KGHDR and CDR2 SFDVKD. The CDR3 is 17 residues long. CDR3: CATSDGQGVVGNEKLFF. The CDR3 bases are TGTGCCACCAGTGATGGACAGGGTGTTGTCGGTAATGAAAAACTGTTTTTT.

The chain joins TRBV9 to TRBJ2-3, with 11 bases fitting TRBD2. With 3 bases clipped from V and 4 bases from J, the junction kept 10 bases outside the gene matches. The CDR3 runs 17 residues. The germline V gene has CDR1 SGDLS and CDR2 YYNGEE. CDR3 nucleotide sequence: TGTGCCAGCAGCGGACGGCCTAGCGGGAGGATAGCAGATACGCAGTATTTT. It is translated as CASSGRPSGRIADTQYF.

This chain joins TRBV6-5 and TRBJ2-3; tentatively, D is TRBD2 (6 bases). The CDR3 is 16 residues long. Germline V gene lookup returns CDR1 MNHEY and CDR2 SVGAGI. Trimming stripped 0 bases from V and 3 bases from J, with 13 bases between. The CDR3: CASSYSLWRGTDTQYF. CDR3 bases: TGTGCCAGCAGTTACTCGCTGTGGAGGGGAACAGATACGCAGTATTTT.

The chain has TRBV24-1 and TRBJ2-2, with TRBD1 matching 7 bases. The trim removed 2 bases at V and 0 bases at J, leaving 8 bases unmatched. Germline assignment: CDR1 KGHDR and CDR2 SFDVKD. The CDR3 spans 18 residues. CDR3 in DNA: TGTGCCACCAGTGATTCTTCCGGGACAGCCTCGAACACCGGGGAGCTGTTTTTT. The encoded protein is CATSDSSGTASNTGELFF.

CDR3 sequence reads: CASSTWTGGTYEQYF. The CDR3 bases are TGTGCCAGCAGCACTTGGACAGGGGGGACCTACGAGCAGTACTTC. The chain has TRBV7-8 and TRBJ2-7, with 10 nucleotides matching TRBD1. Trimming at V came to 5 bases and at J to 2 bases, leaving 6 bases not matched to a gene. This CDR3 comprises 15 residues. From germline, CDR1 is SGHVS and CDR2 FQNEAQ.

The chain uses TRBV6-5 and TRBJ1-5; D possibly corresponds to TRBD1 (5 bases). V was trimmed by 6 bases and J by 1 base, leaving 10 bases between them. CDR1 is MNHEY and CDR2 is SVGAGI in the germline V gene. CDR3 length: 14 residues. The CDR3 sequence is CASSRTLSNQPQHF. CDR3 DNA: TGTGCCAGCAGCCGGACACTAAGCAATCAGCCCCAGCATTTT.

This clone was detected once. This CDR3 reads CAWTPRGRAEGYTF. The CDR3 DNA sequence: TGTGCCTGGACCCCCCGAGGGAGAGCCGAAGGCTACACCTTC. The rearrangement uses TRBV30 and TRBJ1-2, with D unclear. The CDR3 extends over 14 amino acids. Trimming stripped 4 bases from V and 8 bases from J, with 20 bases between. Germline values: CDR1 GTSNPN, CDR2 SVGIG (reference sequence).

The chain is built from TRBV11-2 and TRBJ2-7, with D perhaps matching TRBD2 (5 bases). V lost 3 bases and J lost 5, with 23 bases in between. The CDR3 is 17 residues long. CDR1 is SGHAT and CDR2 is FQNNGV in the germline V gene. The CDR3 nucleotides read TGTGCCAGCAGCTTCCGCATCGACGGAGGTTTCCGGGACGAGCAGTACTTC. It yields the protein CASSFRIDGGFRDEQYF. The variable domain in full, completed from reference TRBV11-2 and TRBJ2-7, reads EAGVAQSPRYKIIEKRQSVAFWCNPISGHATLYWYQQILGQGPKLLIQFQNNGVVDDSQLPKDRFSAERLKGVDSTLKIQPAKLEDSAVYLCASSFRIDGGFRDEQYFGPGTRLTVT.

This clone was seen a few times. The chain recombines TRBV9 with TRBJ2-3; D not certain. This CDR3 is 12 amino acids long. Per the germline V gene, CDR1 is SGDLS and CDR2 is YYNGEE. Trimming left V 0 bases short and J 4 bases short, with 3 bases between. As DNA, the CDR3 is TGTGCCAGCAGCGTAGTCGCAGATACGCAGTATTTT. This gives the protein CASSVVADTQYF.

CDR3 loop: CASSYRQGEETQYF. DNA of the CDR3: TGTGCCAGCAGCTATCGACAGGGTGAAGAGACCCAGTACTTC. The V call is TRBV7-6, the J call TRBJ2-5, with TRBD1 matching over 7 bases. In germline, CDR1 is SGHVS, CDR2 FNYEAQ. The CDR3 spans 14 residues. The V segment lost 4 bases and the J segment 3 bases; nucleotides outside the gene matches: 5.